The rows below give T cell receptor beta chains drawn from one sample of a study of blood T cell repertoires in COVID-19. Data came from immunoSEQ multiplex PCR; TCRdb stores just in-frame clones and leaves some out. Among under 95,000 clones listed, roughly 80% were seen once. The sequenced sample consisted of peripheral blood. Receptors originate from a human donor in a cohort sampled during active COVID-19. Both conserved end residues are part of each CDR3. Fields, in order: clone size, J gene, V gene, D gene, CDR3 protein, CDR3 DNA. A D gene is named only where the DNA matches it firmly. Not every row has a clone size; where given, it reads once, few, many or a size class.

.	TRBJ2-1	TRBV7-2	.	CASCEFSYNEQFF	TGTGCCAGCTGCGAATTCTCCTACAATGAGCAGTTCTTC
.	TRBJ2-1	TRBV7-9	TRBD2	CASSFGGRLGSSYNEQFF	TGTGCCAGCAGCTTTGGCGGGAGGCTTGGGAGCTCCTACAATGAGCAGTTCTTC
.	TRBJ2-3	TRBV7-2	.	CASSLGGHYTDTQYF	TGTGCCAGCAGCTTAGGTGGACACTACACAGATACGCAGTATTTT
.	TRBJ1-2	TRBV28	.	CASKIQGNYGYTF	TGTGCCAGCAAGATCCAGGGCAACTATGGCTACACCTTC
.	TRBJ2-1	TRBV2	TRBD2	CASKSGLDYNEQFF	TGTGCCAGCAAGTCCGGACTAGACTACAATGAGCAGTTCTTC
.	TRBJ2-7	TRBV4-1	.	CASSQVMALYEQYF	TGCGCCAGCAGCCAAGTAATGGCCCTCTACGAGCAGTACTTC
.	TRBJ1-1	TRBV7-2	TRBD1	CASSQGQGRLAEAFF	TGTGCCAGCAGCCAGGGACAGGGGAGGTTGGCTGAAGCTTTCTTT
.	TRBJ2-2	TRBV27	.	CASSPPTGELFF	TGTGCCAGCAGTCCTCCGACCGGGGAGCTGTTTTTT
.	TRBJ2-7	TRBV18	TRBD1	CASSDRGQGKYEQYF	TGTGCCAGCTCAGATCGTGGACAGGGGAAGTACGAGCAGTACTTC
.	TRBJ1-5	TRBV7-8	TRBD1	CASSLGGQGPQPQHF	TGTGCCAGCAGCTTAGGAGGACAGGGACCTCAGCCCCAGCATTTT
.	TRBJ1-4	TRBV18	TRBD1	CASSPSGTDRATNEKLFF	TGTGCCAGCTCACCCTCCGGGACAGACCGAGCAACTAATGAAAAACTGTTTTTT
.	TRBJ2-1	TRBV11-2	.	CASSLEGGTLIEQFF	TGTGCCAGCAGCTTAGAGGGCGGGACTCTAATTGAGCAGTTCTTC
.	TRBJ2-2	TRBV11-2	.	CASSLSLSGGELFF	TGTGCCAGCAGCTTAAGCCTCTCCGGCGGGGAGCTGTTTTTT
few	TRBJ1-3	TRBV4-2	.	CASSQDRAGRASGNTIYF	TGTGCCAGCAGCCAAGATCGGGCAGGGAGGGCATCAGGAAACACCATATATTTT
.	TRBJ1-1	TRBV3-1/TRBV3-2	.	CASSQNGGARTEAFF	TGTGCCAGCAGCCAAAACGGGGGGGCGCGTACTGAAGCTTTCTTT
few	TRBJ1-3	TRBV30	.	CAWSVRGTPNTIYF	TGTGCCTGGAGTGTTCGCGGGACTCCCAACACCATATATTTT
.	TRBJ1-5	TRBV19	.	CASSTPLGAESNQPQHF	TGTGCCAGTAGTACGCCTTTGGGGGCCGAAAGCAATCAGCCCCAGCATTTT
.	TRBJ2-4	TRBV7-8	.	CASSIRQEPENIQYF	TGTGCCAGCAGCATCCGACAGGAGCCTGAGAACATTCAGTACTTC
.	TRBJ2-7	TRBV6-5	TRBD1	CASSTAGTGDYEQYF	TGTGCCAGCAGTACAGCCGGGACAGGGGACTACGAGCAGTACTTC
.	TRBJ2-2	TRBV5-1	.	CASSLDGQLSTGELFF	TGCGCCAGCAGCTTGGATGGACAGCTTTCCACCGGGGAGCTGTTTTTT
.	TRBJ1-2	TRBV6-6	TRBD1	CASSYSGQENYGYTF	TGTGCCAGCAGTTACTCCGGACAGGAGAACTATGGCTACACCTTC
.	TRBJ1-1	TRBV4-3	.	CASSQGITENTEAFF	TGCGCCAGCAGCCAAGGTATTACAGAGAACACTGAAGCTTTCTTT
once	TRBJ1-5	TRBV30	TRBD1	CAWSVRGGGQPQHF	TGTGCCTGGAGTGTAAGAGGGGGCGGTCAGCCCCAGCATTTT
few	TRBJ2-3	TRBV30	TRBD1	CAGTGASGSDTQYF	TGTGCCGGGACAGGGGCTAGCGGGTCAGATACGCAGTATTTT
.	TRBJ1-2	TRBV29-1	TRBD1	CSVWTGEGYGYTF	TGCAGCGTCTGGACAGGGGAGGGCTATGGCTACACCTTC
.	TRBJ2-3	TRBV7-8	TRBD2	CASSTRLAGGTDTQYF	TGTGCCAGCAGCACCAGACTAGCGGGAGGCACAGATACGCAGTATTTT
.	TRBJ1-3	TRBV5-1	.	CASSLQQIVPGNTIYF	TGCGCCAGCAGCTTACAACAAATTGTCCCTGGAAACACCATATATTTT
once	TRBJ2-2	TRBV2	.	CASRGHPTGELFF	TGTGCCAGCAGGGGACACCCCACCGGGGAGCTGTTTTTT
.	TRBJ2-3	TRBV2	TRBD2	CASSFAGGTDTQYF	TGTGCCAGCAGTTTCGCGGGGGGCACAGATACGCAGTATTTT
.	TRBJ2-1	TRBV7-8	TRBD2	CASSPGTSGSRGEQFF	TGTGCCAGCAGCCCCGGGACTAGCGGGAGTCGTGGTGAGCAGTTCTTC
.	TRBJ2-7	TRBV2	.	CASSRREFEQYF	TGTGCCAGCAGCCGGAGGGAGTTCGAGCAGTACTTC
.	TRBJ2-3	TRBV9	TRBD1	CASSLTGQGVPDTQYF	TGTGCCAGCAGCCTGACGGGACAGGGGGTCCCAGATACGCAGTATTTT
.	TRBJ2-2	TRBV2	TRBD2	CASSRTSSGTGELFF	TGTGCCAGCTCCCGGACTAGTTCCGGCACCGGGGAGCTGTTTTTT
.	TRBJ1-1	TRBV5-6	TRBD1	CASSLIGGPTEAFF	TGTGCCAGCAGCTTGATAGGGGGCCCCACTGAAGCTTTCTTT
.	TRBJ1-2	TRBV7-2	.	CASSITGSYGYTF	TGTGCCAGCAGCATCACAGGGTCCTATGGCTACACCTTC
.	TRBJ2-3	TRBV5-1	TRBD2	CASSLASGELGTQYF	TGCGCCAGCAGCTTGGCTAGCGGGGAGCTCGGTACGCAGTATTTT
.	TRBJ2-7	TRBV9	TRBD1	CASSVAGQGTYEQYF	TGTGCCAGCAGCGTAGCTGGACAGGGCACGTACGAGCAGTACTTC
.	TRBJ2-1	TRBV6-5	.	CATGVGLEQFF	TGTGCCACAGGGGTGGGACTAGAGCAGTTCTTC
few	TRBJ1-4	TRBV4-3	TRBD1	CASSQVWGQGNEKLFF	TGCGCCAGCAGCCAAGTATGGGGACAGGGAAATGAAAAACTGTTTTTT